Listed below are T cell receptor beta chains from one sample, sequenced in a study of identical twins. TCRdb reprocessed the 5' RACE reads via MiXCR and lists one record per CDR3 protein. There are approximately 890,000 distinct CDR3 sequences in the sample; roughly 12% occur only once, and around 1.5% lies in the top ten. The same specimen was also included in a second study, on yellow fever vaccine responses in identical twins.

Sample: PBMCs. These receptors originate from a woman aged 18-29 years in good health. The conserved cysteine and the conserved F or W are not part of the CDR3 here.

v_call cdr3_aa
TRBV28 ASTPSDRTEKLF
TRBV12-3/TRBV12-4 ASSLWTGGGELF
TRBV15 ATSRDIMNTEAF
TRBV29-1 SPLKSNEQF
TRBV5-1 ASSDRFFSGANVLT
TRBV2 ASSDKGSAYNEQF
TRBV11-2 ASSRPPGELF
TRBV12-3/TRBV12-4 ASRRDRSSPLH
TRBV10-2 ASRPGRGNNSPLH
TRBV3-1 ASSQRFSGRSSYNEQF
TRBV15 ATSRDLGAGTQETQY
TRBV2 ASSVVQTYEQY
TRBV29-1 SGTGKETQY
TRBV7-6 ASSRNGANEKLF
TRBV6-2/TRBV6-3 ASMPLAGVGSSYNEQF
TRBV2 ASSESGQGTGELF
TRBV12-3/TRBV12-4 ASSLALVGGGEKLF
TRBV12-3/TRBV12-4 ASTRTEDGNTEAF
TRBV19 ASSIDEASGGQF
TRBV10-3 ATLAGPSYEQY
TRBV19 ASSRVGSLNQPQH
TRBV13 ASSLGRRGDIQY
TRBV19 ASSTTGGYEQY
TRBV10-3 AISDRGASAFTDTQY
TRBV12-3/TRBV12-4 ASSFVGGRDTQY
TRBV7-9 ASSPRPDARTGELF
TRBV6-1 ASSPNLAGGPQNEQF
TRBV14 ASSRAGLADTDTQY
TRBV20-1 SGEEGYEQY
TRBV20-1 SASDGTDTQY
TRBV29-1 SAPGASGNLYEQY
TRBV20-1 SAGRVSTSGRFAETQY
TRBV27 ASSSGQGYRYEQY
TRBV5-5 ASSLQLPRTSHNEQF
TRBV2 ASSVQGNYGYT
TRBV27 ASSLRGPPNYYGYT
TRBV19 ASTRQGISPLH
TRBV3-1 ASSPSPGREQF
TRBV2 ASSEWGARGDEQF
TRBV6-2/TRBV6-3 ASSYLGERTEAF
TRBV10-3 AISEQTGDYGYT
TRBV5-1 ASSLAHRGGYNEQF
TRBV27 ASRPGTAKYNEQF
TRBV2 ASSGTRTTLYNEQF
TRBV28 ASSIGGSGSPLH
TRBV11-2 ASSLTGGQGVETQY
TRBV6-6 ASSYKDGNQPQH
TRBV4-1 ASSQARLETQY
TRBV7-9 ASSTAVGTGSHNEQF